This T cell receptor beta chain derives from a study of blood T cell repertoires in COVID-19. V was shortened by 4 bases and J by 3 bases, with 7 bases between the two germline ends. Germline loops: CDR1 SGHRS, CDR2 YFSETQ. The CDR3 runs 13 residues. TCRdb's table, derived via immunoSEQ multiplex PCR, lists solely in-frame clones and lacks some. This sample has 250,000 or so clones; approximately 90% occur once, and the top ten carry roughly 0.95%. This chain connects TRBV5-1 to TRBJ2-2; D gene uncertain. Sequencing was performed on PBMCs or T cells enriched from blood (not recorded which). The sequence was collected from a man over 45 who had been exposed to COVID-19. The CDR3 nucleotides are TGCGCCAGCAGCGGCGGATACACCGGGGAGCTGTTTTTT. It is translated as CASSGGYTGELFF.